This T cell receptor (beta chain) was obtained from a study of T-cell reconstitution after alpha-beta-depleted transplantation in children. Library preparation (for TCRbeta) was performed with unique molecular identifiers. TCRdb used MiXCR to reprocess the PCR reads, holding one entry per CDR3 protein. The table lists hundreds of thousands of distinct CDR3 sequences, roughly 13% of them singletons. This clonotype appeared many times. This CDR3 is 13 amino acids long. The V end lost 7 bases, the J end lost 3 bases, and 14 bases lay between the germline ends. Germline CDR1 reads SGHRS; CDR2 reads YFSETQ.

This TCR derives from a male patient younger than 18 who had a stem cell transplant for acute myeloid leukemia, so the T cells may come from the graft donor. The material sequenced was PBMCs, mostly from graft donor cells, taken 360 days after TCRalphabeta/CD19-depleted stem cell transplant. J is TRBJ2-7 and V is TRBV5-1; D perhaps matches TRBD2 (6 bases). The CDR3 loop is CASSQLAGYEQYF. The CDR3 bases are TGCGCCAGCTCCCAACTAGCCGGCTACGAGCAGTACTTC.